This T cell receptor beta chain was sequenced in a study of blood T cell repertoires in COVID-19. Original analysis: Quantification of nucleated cells was approximated via reference gene primer amplification. The assay was immunoSEQ multiplex PCR, and TCRdb's table has in-frame clones only and misses some. V, J and clone size reflect that table, while D and trimming were determined from the DNA. Found here are about 180,000 clones, 78% of them singletons; the top ten hold roughly 17%. Resolution of symptoms, clearance, or two negative PCRs was present in recovered Cohort 3 donors. The ends were cut back, 3 bases at V and 4 bases at J, with 12 bases in the middle. The CDR3 loop spans 14 amino acids. The germline CDR1 and CDR2 sequences are SEHNR and FQNEAQ (reference sequence).

This chain joins TRBV7-9 and TRBJ1-2; D is uncertain. The source of this sequence is a woman aged 50 to 60 who had recovered from COVID-19. Input material: PBMCs or T cells enriched from blood (not recorded which). The CDR3 DNA follows: TGTGCCAGCAGCTTGTCTTACAGCCCCTATGGCTACACCTTC. It codes for CASSLSYSPYGYTF.